The 3 T cell receptor beta chains presented below share a single source sample, sequenced in a study of T cell changes during pregnancy in multiple sclerosis. Sequenced by immunoSEQ multiplex PCR; TCRdb stores in-frame clones only, minus some. The repertoire consists of about 75,000 clones, with around 90% occurring once and the leading ten covering about 0.45%. The material was CD4+ T cells from peripheral blood mononuclear cells, obtained before pregnancy. The receptors come from a female donor with multiple sclerosis, enrolled in a pregnancy study.

The gene calls are TRBV11-2 and TRBJ1-2; D possibly corresponds to TRBD1 (5 bases). CDR1 and CDR2 from the germline V gene are SGHAT and FQNNGV. Trimming pared 4 bases from V and 6 bases from J, leaving 18 bases between. The CDR3 consists of 15 residues. The CDR3 loop is CASSYGAGLKDGYTF. CDR3 bases: TGTGCCAGCAGCTATGGGGCGGGGTTGAAGGATGGCTACACCTTC.

The rearrangement uses TRBV28 and TRBJ1-2, with D possibly matching TRBD1 (5 bases). Per germline, CDR1 MDHEN and CDR2 SYDVKM. The CDR3 length is 11 residues. Trimming removed 10 bases at V and 2 bases at J, with 8 bases between. The DNA of the CDR3 is TGTGCCACCCGACAGAACTATGGCTACACCTTC. It specifies CATRQNYGYTF.

In DNA form, the CDR3 reads TGTGCCAGCAGTGTCCAGGAAAACACTGAAGCTTTCTTT. It specifies CASSVQENTEAFF. The chain combines TRBV6-4 with TRBJ1-1; the D is unclear. Per germline, CDR1 MRHNA and CDR2 SNTAGT. The CDR3 runs 13 residues. V dropped 4 bases and J dropped 2 bases, with 8 bases sitting between them.